This T cell receptor (beta chain) was obtained from a study of cytomegalovirus exposure and HLA in healthy donors. Study-level background: The Caucasian-associated ancestry cluster contained roughly four fifths of the 300 to 400 genotyped donors.

The CDR3 totals 13 residues. CDR1 is MNHNY and CDR2 is SVGAGI in the germline V gene (reference sequence). The ends were cut back, 5 bases at V and 4 bases at J, with 11 bases in the middle. The PCR had 60 Vbeta and 13 Jbeta primers. Methods used by the authors: Counted up in a later analysis, unique TCR beta chains came to roughly 80 million, with around 10 million shared. Profiling relied on immunoSEQ multiplex PCR, and the TCRdb table lists in-frame clones only, not all of them. For V, J and clone size, that table is used; D and trimming come from the DNA. The sample contains about 140,000 clones, around 82% of which appear only once. Regarding the study as a whole: Confirmation in vitro established that three CMV-associated chains were specific for CMV antigens.

In the case of this clone: Its antigen is unidentified.

The rearrangement links TRBV6-6 to TRBJ1-1, with a weak D call TRBD1 (5 bases). The sequence derives from a man in his forties or fifties in good health and CMV-seronegative. Sequencing was performed on PBMCs. The DNA of the CDR3 is TGTGCCAGCAGTCGCCCGGGGGTCACTGAAGCTTTCTTT. Residues: CASSRPGVTEAFF.